This record looks at one T cell receptor beta chain sequence and its context. Its antigen is still unknown. Base-call qualities are not available, and no considerably larger clone is one nucleotide away. Healthy HIV-negative adults with no recently reported acute infections or vaccinations were included as donors. Only Caucasian adults living in Nashville, Tennessee, USA were represented among the donors. CD4+ T cells were enriched by magnetic negative selection; naive cells were then positively selected on CD45RA, and the negative fraction formed the memory subset. Blood was collected by leukapheresis, and PBMCs were isolated by Ficoll-Histopaque density gradient centrifugation and then cryopreserved in liquid nitrogen vapor phase. Purity and quantity of every magnetically sorted T cell population were checked by analytical flow cytometry. Each sorted fraction had its genomic DNA isolated and then quantified by UV absorbance on a Nanodrop 2000c.

The data are from a study of shared clonotypes between healthy human individuals (dated by TCRdb to 2018 to 2020). About the investigation overall: The cohort included a few men and a couple of women between 18 and 49 years of age. For each donor, CD4 naive and CD4 memory were each given three plates, CD8 naive was given two plates, and CD8 memory was given one plate. Libraries were prepared and TCR repertoires were sequenced by different laboratories using diverse techniques, in order to increase sequencing depth and limit assay-specific biases. Each donor's leukapheresis produced roughly between about 0.85 and 10 billion PBMCs. To estimate repertoire size and how much clonotypes are shared between individuals, the study performed deep sequencing of blood TCR repertoires from about five healthy adults.

Using the deep immunoSEQ assay, multiplex PCR amplified TCR CDR3 regions from genomic DNA. Extracted genomic DNA from each cell subset was spread evenly across all wells of several immunoSEQ 96-well plates, with each plate serving as a replicate. Each replicate PCR for sorted subsets received roughly 0.2 ug genomic DNA, equal to roughly 30,000 T cell genomes. Purified libraries were quantified with a Qubit 3.0 fluorometer, sized on a Bioanalyzer 2100, and re-quantified with the KAPA Library Quantification kit. Every immunoSEQ 96-well plate was sequenced on a separate single-read 150-cycle Illumina NextSeq 550 flow cell. The original methods were these. Because the immunoSEQ output held only junctional sequences and lacked quality scores, the filtering could not match the filtering applied to full-length reads. Sequences were annotated with PyIR, a Python wrapper for IgBLAST v1.9, using IMGT germline references to assign V/J genes and CDR3. Reads were filtered out if the reads had weak V/J assignments (E-value above 1e-6), no CDR3, stop codons, out-of-frame junctions, or ambiguous translated residues. V3J clonotypes were defined by identical inferred V gene, J gene, and CDR3 amino acid sequence. Percentage overlap between repertoires was calculated by dividing the number of shared unique clonotypes by the size of the smaller repertoire. Richness of each repertoire was evaluated using RTK rarefaction, the Chao1 estimator, and Recon v2.1 estimates of unobserved clonotypes. OLGA was used to compute generation probabilities for all TCRbeta clonotypes that the gDNA method yielded from four donors. TCRdb retrieved this table from immuneACCESS and kept in-frame rearrangements only. Not all clones are present; in checked studies, unresolved V genes account for under half, and no reason is known for the remainder. V and J calls and clone size are those listed in that table; D and trimming were worked out from the DNA. The sample has about 1,500,000 clones on record, roughly 95% of them singletons. The ten largest clonotypes hold approximately 1.1% of the sample.

General findings and caveats noted by the study authors: Because the study included only a small number of donors, the genetic and exposure-history diversity represented was limited. Across a handful of donors, about 5% of naive CD4, 3% to 3.5% of naive CD8, about 2.3% of memory CD4, and under 0.45% of memory CD8 clonotypes were shared. Naive subsets generally had larger estimated clonotype richness than memory subsets did. Compared with non-shared clonotypes, the clonotypes found in all four sorted-subset donors had higher generation probabilities. Sampling was limited to blood, and TCR repertoires in tissue likely differ from TCR repertoires in blood. Pairwise subsampling indicated that sequencing depth was expected to affect the degree of clonotype sharing among donors. Rarefaction of sorted-subset datasets indicated incomplete sequencing despite the large sequencing depth.

CDR1 and CDR2 were assigned from the germline V gene as KGHSH and LQKENI. V drops 0 bases and J drops 1 base, leaving 6 bases in between. The CDR3, from cysteine to phenylalanine, totals 14 residues. CDR3 DNA only is kept here, 42 bases in frame from base 1. The sample comprised naive CD4+ T cells sorted from blood. Taken with the paper, the label for cell subset or site translates to: CD45RA+ positively selected. The receptor was isolated from a man aged 25 to 40 in good health. The chain is encoded by TRBV18 joined to TRBJ1-1; the D segment cannot be called with confidence. The DNA reads as follows: TGTGCCAGCTCACCACCACTGGGGAACACTGAAGCTTTCTTT. Translated, this is CASSPPLGNTEAFF.